This T cell receptor beta chain appears in the sequencing data of a study of response to subunit inactivated influenza vaccine. V gave up 5 bases and J gave up 2 bases; unmatched junction bases: 9. From germline, CDR1 is SGHRS and CDR2 YFSETQ. The CDR3 is 15 amino acids. General observations from the study: Authors suggested that a seasonal influenza vaccination recruits few new T cells each time.

This clonotype showed up just a few times. The antigen remains undetermined. Each CDR3 protein is one row after TCRdb ran MiXCR on the RT-PCR reads. The sample consists of 530,000 or so distinct CDR3 sequences, 10% to 15% of them appearing once. The receptor was isolated from a man aged 50 to 60 who received an inactivated influenza vaccine. The chain combines TRBV5-1 with TRBJ1-1, with 7 bases identical to TRBD1. Sequences were derived from PBMCs from blood, sampled on the day of vaccination. The CDR3 here is CASRDRSHSNTEAFF. The DNA for the CDR3 is TGCGCCAGCAGGGACAGGAGTCACAGTAACACTGAAGCTTTCTTT.